This T cell receptor beta chain was sequenced for a study of cytomegalovirus exposure and HLA in healthy donors. Study-wide results and limits: As was reported, the classifier diagnosed cytomegalovirus status with high specificity and sensitivity. Analyses of presence and absence presupposed an approximately uniform sequencing depth across donors.

The germline CDR1 and CDR2 sequences are LNHNV and YYDKDF (reference sequence). The germline V and J ends were trimmed by 2 bases and 7 bases, with 14 bases remaining between them. The CDR3 totals 15 residues. The PCR had 60 Vbeta and 13 Jbeta primers. Produced via immunoSEQ multiplex PCR; TCRdb's table is partial and in-frame only. Of some 67,000 clones listed, approximately 90% were seen once; the top ten hold roughly an eighth. This clone was counted only a few times. The target antigen is unknown. This clonotype was sampled from a woman aged 25 to 39 in good health and CMV-seropositive. The chain carries TRBV15 and TRBJ1-4, with D tentatively TRBD1 (6 bases). Sequences were obtained from PBMCs. The CDR3 reads CATSRNREIGEKLFF. The CDR3 bases are TGTGCCACCAGCAGAAACAGGGAAATAGGTGAAAAACTGTTTTTT.